Below are 28 T cell receptor beta chains sequenced from a single sample in a study of blood T cell repertoires in COVID-19. Repertoires were generated with immunoSEQ multiplex PCR, while TCRdb's copy carries only in-frame clones and drops some. The repertoire holds 25,000 to 35,000 clones, with almost 90% as singletons. The sample comprised peripheral blood. Receptors originate from a human donor in a cohort sampled during active COVID-19.

The chain has TRBV19 and TRBJ2-3; 7 positions agree with TRBD2. The CDR3 is 14 residues long. The V and J ends lost 3 bases and 4 bases, in that order; junction bases with no gene match: 4. Germline-derived CDR1 and CDR2 are LNHDA and SQIVND (reference sequence). The CDR3 nucleotides are TGTGCCAGTAGTATGGGGAGGGGCGCAGATACGCAGTATTTT. As protein: CASSMGRGADTQYF.

This clone was seen a single time. The chain couples TRBV7-2 to TRBJ2-5; 8 bases map to TRBD1. Trimming took 5 bases from V and 0 from J; bases not matched to a gene: 8. Germline V gene data show CDR1 as SGHTA and CDR2 as FQGNSA. CDR3 size: 16 residues. Written as DNA, the CDR3 is TGTGCCAGCAGCCCAGACAGGGGCCGGTACCAAGAGACCCAGTACTTC. This sequence encodes CASSPDRGRYQETQYF.

This clone came up a few times. V gene TRBV19 combines with J gene TRBJ2-7; D gene ambiguous. The CDR3 is 14 amino acids. Trimming left V 1 base short and J 5 bases short, with 12 bases between. Germline V gene lookup returns CDR1 LNHDA and CDR2 SQIVND (reference sequence). The chain's CDR3 is CASSIGAGFNEQYF. For the CDR3, the DNA is TGTGCCAGTAGTATAGGAGCCGGGTTTAACGAGCAGTACTTC.

The chain is built from TRBV9 and TRBJ2-2, with 8 bases lining up with TRBD2. With 0 bases clipped from V and 5 bases from J, the junction kept 6 bases outside the gene matches. The CDR3 has 16 amino acids. Germline V gives CDR1 SGDLS, CDR2 YYNGEE. Here the CDR3 reads CASSVGSGGSTGELFF. CDR3 coding DNA: TGTGCCAGCAGCGTAGGCAGCGGGGGTTCGACCGGGGAGCTGTTTTTT.

CDR3 nucleotides: TGCGCCAGCAGCCAAGAGCTATCCGTAAACACCATATATTTT. Protein product: CASSQELSVNTIYF. The chain links TRBV4-1 to TRBJ1-3; D gene uncertain. The germline V gene has CDR1 MGHRA and CDR2 YSYEKL. Trimming took off 0 bases at V and 6 bases at J, with 9 bases between the two ends. The CDR3 is made up of 14 amino acids.

This clone was counted a single time. The CDR3 is CASSSPSGVSYTGELFF. CDR3 in DNA: TGTGCCAGCAGCTCGCCGTCAGGCGTATCATACACCGGGGAGCTGTTTTTT. The J gene is TRBJ2-2, the V gene TRBV7-3; D remains unclear. The CDR3 runs to 17 residues. V was cut by 4 bases and J by 3 bases, with 18 bases left in between. Per germline, CDR1 SGHTA and CDR2 FQGTGA.

The chain combines TRBV7-2 with TRBJ2-7; a weak D match, TRBD1 (6 bases). Trimming stripped 5 bases from V and 7 bases from J, with 18 bases between. CDR1 is SGHTA and CDR2 is FQGNSA in the germline V gene. The CDR3 is 14 residues long. CDR3 nucleotide sequence: TGTGCCAGCAGCATTCCAGGGGCCCCCAGGGAGCAGTACTTC. Translated, it gives CASSIPGAPREQYF.

This chain connects TRBV4-1 to TRBJ1-2; 8 bases align to TRBD1. V dropped 0 bases and J dropped 2; count of bases not matched to a gene: 8. Germline CDR1 reads MGHRA; CDR2 reads YSYEKL. The CDR3 has 17 amino acids. The CDR3: CASSQDVGTGRNYGYTF. The CDR3 DNA follows: TGCGCCAGCAGCCAAGACGTCGGGACAGGCAGGAACTATGGCTACACCTTC.

The chain carries TRBV6-6 and TRBJ2-1; a weak D match, TRBD2 (7 bases). The CDR3 covers 16 residues. Germline lookup yields CDR1 MNHNY and CDR2 SVGAGI (reference sequence). The ends were cut back, 0 bases at V and 7 bases at J, with 16 bases in the middle. The CDR3 bases are TGTGCCAGCAGTTACTCTGGCGGGGGCGGAGGGAATGAGCAGTTCTTC. This translates into CASSYSGGGGGNEQFF.

The chain links TRBV6-5 to TRBJ1-2, with D unclear. V lost 10 bases and J lost 3, with 15 bases in between. Germline loops: CDR1 MNHEY, CDR2 SVGAGI. The length of the CDR3 is 13 residues. DNA of the CDR3: TGTGCCACCTCGCCTAGTTTCGACTATGGCTACACCTTC. Its protein product is CATSPSFDYGYTF.

The rearrangement links TRBV7-9 to TRBJ2-1; 7 bases line up with TRBD1. Germline trimming cut 6 bases from V and 5 bases from J; bases unmatched to any gene: 7. The CDR3 spans 14 residues. CDR1 and CDR2 (germline): SEHNR, FQNEAQ (reference sequence). The DNA for the CDR3 is TGTGCCAGCAGTTCGATGGACAGGAACAATGAGCAGTTCTTC. Amino acids: CASSSMDRNNEQFF.

The genes are TRBV5-1 and TRBJ2-7; 10 bases are shared with TRBD1. CDR3 length: 18 residues. CDR1 is SGHRS, CDR2 YFSETQ, per germline. Unmatched junction bases numbered 14, after V lost 3 bases and J lost 2 bases. The CDR3 is CASSSGLHRDRGTYEQYF. CDR3 nucleotides: TGCGCCAGCAGCTCAGGACTACACCGGGACAGGGGCACCTACGAGCAGTACTTC.

This clone was found a few times. The chain recombines TRBV30 with TRBJ1-5; D may be TRBD1 (5 bases). V gave up 2 bases and J gave up 0 bases, with 17 bases separating them. The V gene's germline CDR1 is GTSNPN and CDR2 SVGIG (reference sequence). CDR3 length equals 17 residues. The CDR3 DNA sequence: TGTGCCTGGAGTCCCCGACCGGCAGGGATTAGCAATCAGCCCCAGCATTTT. Translation: CAWSPRPAGISNQPQHF.

By sample fraction, this clone is large. The rearrangement joins TRBV4-2 to TRBJ2-7; D gene uncertain. The V end lost 0 bases, the J end lost 4 bases, and 4 bases lay between the germline ends. This CDR3 contains 12 residues. Germline V gene lookup returns CDR1 LGHNA and CDR2 YNFKEQ. CDR3 nucleotides: TGTGCCAGCAGCCAAGATCAGTACGAGCAGTACTTC. This encodes CASSQDQYEQYF.

The V and J genes are TRBV29-1 and TRBJ2-3; D may be TRBD1 (5 bases). The CDR3 consists of 13 residues. CDR1 and CDR2 from the germline V gene are SQVTM and ANQGSEA. V lost 2 bases, J lost 2 bases, and 8 bases lay in between. The CDR3 nucleotides are TGCAGCGTTGAATCCAGGGCCACAGATACGCAGTATTTT. It is translated as CSVESRATDTQYF.

The gene calls are TRBV14 and TRBJ2-5; the match to TRBD2 covers 10 bases. The CDR3 length is 17 residues. V was clipped by 6 bases and J by 4 bases; unmatched bases: 14. The germline CDR1 and CDR2 sequences are SGHDN and FVKESK. CDR3 sequence (DNA): TGTGCCAGCAGTCGGCTAGCGGGGGCCCCTGGACTAGAGACCCAGTACTTC. This encodes CASSRLAGAPGLETQYF.

The rearrangement uses TRBV15 and TRBJ1-6, with D perhaps matching TRBD1 (6 bases). The germline V and J ends were trimmed by 6 bases and 7 bases, with 7 bases remaining between them. The CDR3 totals 12 residues. CDR1 and CDR2 from the germline V gene are LNHNV and YYDKDF (reference sequence). The CDR3 region has the DNA TGTGCCACCAGACAGGGCAATTCACCCCTCCACTTT. It is translated as CATRQGNSPLHF.

This clone was seen once. CDR3 nucleotides: TGCAGCGTTGCCCGGAGGAGTAGCGGGGGCACAGATACGCAGTATTTT. This gives the protein CSVARRSSGGTDTQYF. The V call is TRBV29-1, the J call TRBJ2-3; 8 bases line up with TRBD2. Germline V gene data show CDR1 as SQVTM and CDR2 as ANQGSEA. V shed 4 bases, J shed 1 base, and the junction held 10 bases outside the gene matches. The CDR3 consists of 16 residues.

The chain joins TRBV27 to TRBJ2-5, with D unresolved. Germline CDR1 MNHEY, CDR2 SMNVEV (reference sequence). This CDR3 is 13 amino acids long. Trimming pared 4 bases from V and 5 bases from J, leaving 11 bases between. The CDR3 DNA reads TGTGCCAGCAGTTGGCAGATTGGTGAGACCCAGTACTTC. Its protein is CASSWQIGETQYF.

This chain links TRBV5-1 with TRBJ1-2; D gene ambiguous. The V gene lost 2 bases and the J gene lost 2 bases, with 7 bases spanning the gap. Per germline, CDR1 SGHRS and CDR2 YFSETQ. The CDR3 loop spans 13 amino acids. The CDR3 region has the DNA TGCGCCAGCAGCTTTGAGAGCAACTATGGCTACACCTTC. Translating it yields CASSFESNYGYTF.

The chain combines TRBV6-5 with TRBJ2-5; D possibly corresponds to TRBD1 (5 bases). The CDR3 consists of 14 residues. Per germline, CDR1 MNHEY and CDR2 SVGAGI. V was trimmed by 5 bases and J by 4 bases, leaving 14 bases between them. In DNA, the CDR3 is TGTGCCAGCAGTCGCATGGGGCTTACAGAGACCCAGTACTTC. Amino acids: CASSRMGLTETQYF.

This clone was observed a few times. This chain uses TRBV18 with TRBJ1-4, with D possibly TRBD1 on 6 matching bases. V lost 3 bases and J lost 10, with 18 bases in between. Germline CDR1 KGHSH, CDR2 LQKENI. The CDR3 extends over 15 amino acids. The CDR3 loop reads CASSPRAGGDGKLFF. As DNA, the CDR3 is TGTGCCAGCTCACCGCGGGCGGGGGGCGACGGAAAACTGTTTTTT. Looking up the rest from reference TRBV18 and TRBJ1-4 gives the full variable domain: NAGVMQNPRHLVRRRGQEARLRCSPMKGHSHVYWYRQLPEEGLKFMVYLQKENIIDESGMPKERFSAEFPKEGPSILRIQQVVRGDSAAYFCASSPRAGGDGKLFFGSGTQLSVL.

V gene TRBV30 combines with J gene TRBJ1-1, with D possibly being TRBD1 (6 bases). The germline V gene has CDR1 GTSNPN and CDR2 SVGIG (reference sequence). This CDR3 contains 12 residues. V was shortened by 2 bases and J by 11 bases, with 15 bases between the two germline ends. CDR3 residues: CAWSSGGRDAFF. The CDR3 region has the DNA TGTGCCTGGAGTTCGGGGGGGCGCGACGCTTTCTTT.

The chain carries TRBV19 and TRBJ2-3; TRBD2 matches at 8 bases. The V gene's germline CDR1 is LNHDA and CDR2 SQIVND (reference sequence). V shed 9 bases, J shed 3 bases, and the junction held 5 bases outside the gene matches. The CDR3 extends over 13 amino acids. The CDR3 bases are TGTGCCAGCGGTAGCGGGGTAACAGATACGCAGTATTTT. It yields the protein CASGSGVTDTQYF.

The chain links TRBV19 to TRBJ1-6; perhaps TRBD1 as D (6 bases). From germline, CDR1 is LNHDA and CDR2 SQIVND (reference sequence). Trimming left V 7 bases short and J 14 bases short, with 21 bases between. The CDR3 covers 14 residues. CDR3 sequence: CASNTGTLKGALHF. The CDR3 DNA reads TGTGCCAGTAACACCGGGACACTGAAAGGGGCCCTCCACTTT. The full variable domain, completed using reference TRBV19 and TRBJ1-6, is DGGITQSPKYLFRKEGQNVTLSCEQNLNHDAMYWYRQDPGQGLRLIYYSQIVNDFQKGDIAEGYSVSREKKESFPLTVTSAQKNPTAFYLCASNTGTLKGALHFGNGTRLTVT.

The chain joins TRBV3-1 (or the pseudogene TRBV3-2) to TRBJ2-3, with TRBD2 matching over 7 bases. After removal of 2 bases from V and 1 base from J, the junction contained 3 bases not matched to a gene. Germline values: CDR1 LGHDT, CDR2 YNNKEL (reference sequence). There are 15 residues in the CDR3. The CDR3 nucleotides are TGTGCCAGCAGCCAAAAAGCGGGGCGCACAGATACGCAGTATTTT. It encodes CASSQKAGRTDTQYF.

The gene calls are TRBV6-6 and TRBJ2-7; 16 bases agree with TRBD2. With V trimmed by 5 bases and J by 4 bases, 8 bases remained unmatched. Germline loops: CDR1 MNHNY, CDR2 SVGAGI (reference sequence). The CDR3 spans 17 residues. CDR3 in DNA: TGTGCCAGCAGTCGCGGGACTAGCGGGGGGGCCGGGTACGAGCAGTACTTC. It yields the protein CASSRGTSGGAGYEQYF.

On this clone itself: The junction shows a germline mismatch at one end, possibly a read error. J is TRBJ2-1 and V is TRBV7-3; 13 bases match TRBD2. The CDR3 covers 13 residues. Per the germline V gene, CDR1 is SGHTA and CDR2 is FQGTGA. CDR3 coding DNA: TGTGCCAGCAGCTCGGGACTAGCGGGGCCTCGGATCTTC. Translating it yields CASSSGLAGPRIF.